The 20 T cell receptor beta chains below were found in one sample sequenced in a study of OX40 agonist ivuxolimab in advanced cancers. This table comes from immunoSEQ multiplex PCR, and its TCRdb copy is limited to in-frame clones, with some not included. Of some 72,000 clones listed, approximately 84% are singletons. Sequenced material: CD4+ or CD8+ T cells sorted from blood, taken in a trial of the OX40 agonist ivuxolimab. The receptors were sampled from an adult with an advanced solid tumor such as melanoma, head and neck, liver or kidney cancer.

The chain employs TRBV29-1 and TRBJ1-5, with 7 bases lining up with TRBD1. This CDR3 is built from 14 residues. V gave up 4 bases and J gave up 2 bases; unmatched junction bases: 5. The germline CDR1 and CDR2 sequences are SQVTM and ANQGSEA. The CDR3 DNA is TGCAGCGTTGTTGACAGGGATGGCAATCAGCCCCAGCATTTT. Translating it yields CSVVDRDGNQPQHF.

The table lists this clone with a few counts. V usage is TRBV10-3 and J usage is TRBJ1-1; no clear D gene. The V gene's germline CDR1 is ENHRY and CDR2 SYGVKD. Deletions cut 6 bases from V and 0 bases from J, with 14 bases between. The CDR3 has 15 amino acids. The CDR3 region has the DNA TGTGCCATCAGGGGAGGGATGGGGATGAACACTGAAGCTTTCTTT. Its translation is CAIRGGMGMNTEAFF.

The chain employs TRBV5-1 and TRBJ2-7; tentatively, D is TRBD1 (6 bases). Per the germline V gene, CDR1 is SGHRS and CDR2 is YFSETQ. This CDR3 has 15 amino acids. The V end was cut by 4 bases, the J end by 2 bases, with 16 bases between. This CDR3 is CASSHTMTGPYEQYF. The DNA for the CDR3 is TGCGCCAGCAGCCACACCATGACAGGTCCCTACGAGCAGTACTTC.

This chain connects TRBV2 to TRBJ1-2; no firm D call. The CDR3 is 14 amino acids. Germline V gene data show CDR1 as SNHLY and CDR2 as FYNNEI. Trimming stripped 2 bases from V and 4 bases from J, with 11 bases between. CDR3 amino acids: CASSESGPFYGYTF. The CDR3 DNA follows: TGTGCCAGCAGTGAATCGGGCCCCTTCTATGGCTACACCTTC.

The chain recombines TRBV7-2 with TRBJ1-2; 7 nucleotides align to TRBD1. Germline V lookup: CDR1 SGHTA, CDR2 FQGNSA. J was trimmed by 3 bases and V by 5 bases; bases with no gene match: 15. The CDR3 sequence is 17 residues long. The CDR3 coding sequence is TGTGCCAGCAGCCTCTCGGCCAGGGGGGCCTGGGACTATGGCTACACCTTC. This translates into CASSLSARGAWDYGYTF. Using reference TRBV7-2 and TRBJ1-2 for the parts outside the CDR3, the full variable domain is GAGVSQSPSNKVTEKGKDVELRCDPISGHTALYWYRQSLGQGLEFLIYFQGNSAPDKSGLPSDRFSAERTGGSVSTLTIQRTQQEDSAVYLCASSLSARGAWDYGYTFGSGTRLTVV.

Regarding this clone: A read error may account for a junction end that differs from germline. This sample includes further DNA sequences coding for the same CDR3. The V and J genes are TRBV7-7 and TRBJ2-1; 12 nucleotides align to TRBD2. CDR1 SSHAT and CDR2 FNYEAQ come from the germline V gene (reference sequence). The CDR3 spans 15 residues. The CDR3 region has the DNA TGCGCCAGCAGCTTGACTAGCGGGAGCAGGCATGAGCAGTTCTTC. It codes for CASSLTSGSRHEQFF.

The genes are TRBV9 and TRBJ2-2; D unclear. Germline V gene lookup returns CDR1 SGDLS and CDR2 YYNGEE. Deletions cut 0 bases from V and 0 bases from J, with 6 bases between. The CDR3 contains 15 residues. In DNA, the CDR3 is TGTGCCAGCAGCGTAGGGCGAGCGAACACCGGGGAGCTGTTTTTT. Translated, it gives CASSVGRANTGELFF. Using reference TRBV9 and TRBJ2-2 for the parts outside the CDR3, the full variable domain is DSGVTQTPKHLITATGQRVTLRCSPRSGDLSVYWYQQSLDQGLQFLIQYYNGEERAKGNILERFSAQQFPDLHSELNLSSLELGDSALYFCASSVGRANTGELFFGEGSRLTVL.

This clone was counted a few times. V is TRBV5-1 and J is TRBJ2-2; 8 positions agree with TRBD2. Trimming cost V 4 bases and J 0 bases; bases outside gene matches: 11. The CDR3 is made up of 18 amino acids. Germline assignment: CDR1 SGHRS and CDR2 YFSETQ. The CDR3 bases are TGCGCCAGCAGCCCGGGAGGGGCAGTAAGAGCGAACACCGGGGAGCTGTTTTTT. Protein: CASSPGGAVRANTGELFF.

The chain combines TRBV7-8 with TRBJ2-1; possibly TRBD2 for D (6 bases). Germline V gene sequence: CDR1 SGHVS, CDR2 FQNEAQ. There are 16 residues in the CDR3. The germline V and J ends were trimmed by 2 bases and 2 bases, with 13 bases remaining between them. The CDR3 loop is CASSLIPGEPYNEQFF. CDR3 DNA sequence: TGTGCCAGCAGCTTAATTCCGGGAGAACCCTACAATGAGCAGTTCTTC.

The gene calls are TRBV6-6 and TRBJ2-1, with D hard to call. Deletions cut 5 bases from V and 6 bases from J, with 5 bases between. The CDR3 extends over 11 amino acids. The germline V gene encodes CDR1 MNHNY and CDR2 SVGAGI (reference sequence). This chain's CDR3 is CASSVTNEQFF. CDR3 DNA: TGTGCCAGCAGTGTCACCAATGAGCAGTTCTTC.

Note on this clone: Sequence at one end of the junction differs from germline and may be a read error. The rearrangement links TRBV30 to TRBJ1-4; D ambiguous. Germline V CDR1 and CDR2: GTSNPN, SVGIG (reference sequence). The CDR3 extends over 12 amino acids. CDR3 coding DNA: TGTGCCTGGAGTGTACGTCACGTTCCAACTGTTTTT. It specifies CAWSVRHVPTVF.

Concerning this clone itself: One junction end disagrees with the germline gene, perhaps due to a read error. The CDR3, as DNA: TGTGCCAGTAGGCAATCCGGGACTAGCGGGGGGGCCATGGTCTTC. Translation gives CASRQSGTSGGAMVF. The chain links TRBV19 to TRBJ2-1; 16 nucleotides match TRBD2. There are 15 residues in the CDR3. Germline assignment: CDR1 LNHDA and CDR2 SQIVND (reference sequence).

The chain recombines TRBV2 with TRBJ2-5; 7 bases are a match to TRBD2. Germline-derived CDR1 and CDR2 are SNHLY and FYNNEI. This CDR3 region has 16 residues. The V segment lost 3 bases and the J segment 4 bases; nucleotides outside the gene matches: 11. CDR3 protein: CASSEATSIGGETQYF. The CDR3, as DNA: TGTGCCAGCAGTGAGGCGACTAGCATTGGGGGAGAGACCCAGTACTTC.

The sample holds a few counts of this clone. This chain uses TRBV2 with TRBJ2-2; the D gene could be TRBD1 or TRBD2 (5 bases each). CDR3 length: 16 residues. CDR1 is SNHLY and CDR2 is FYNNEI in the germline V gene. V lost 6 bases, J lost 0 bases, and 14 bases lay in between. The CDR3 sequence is CASSAEGNANTGELFF. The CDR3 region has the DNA TGTGCCAGCAGCGCAGAGGGGAACGCGAACACCGGGGAGCTGTTTTTT.

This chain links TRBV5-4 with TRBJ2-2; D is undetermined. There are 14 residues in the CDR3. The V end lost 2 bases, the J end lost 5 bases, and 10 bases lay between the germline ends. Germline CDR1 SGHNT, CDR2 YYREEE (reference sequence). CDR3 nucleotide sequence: TGTGCCAGCAGCTTTGGGTTCGGGACCGGGGAGCTGTTTTTT. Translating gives CASSFGFGTGELFF. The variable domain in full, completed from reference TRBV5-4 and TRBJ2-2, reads ETGVTQSPTHLIKTRGQQVTLRCSSQSGHNTVSWYQQALGQGPQFIFQYYREEENGRGNFPPRFSGLQFPNYSSELNVNALELDDSALYLCASSFGFGTGELFFGEGSRLTVL.

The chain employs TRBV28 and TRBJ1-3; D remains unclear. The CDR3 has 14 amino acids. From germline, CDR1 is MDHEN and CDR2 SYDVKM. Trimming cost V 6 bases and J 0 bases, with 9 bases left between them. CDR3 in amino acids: CASSPGGSGNTIYF. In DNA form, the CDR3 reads TGTGCCAGCAGCCCCGGCGGCTCTGGAAACACCATATATTTT.

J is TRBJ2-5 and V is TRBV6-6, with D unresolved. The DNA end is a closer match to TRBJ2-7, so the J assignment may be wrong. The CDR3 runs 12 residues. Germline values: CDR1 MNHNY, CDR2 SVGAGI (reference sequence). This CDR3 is CASSPTNYEQYF. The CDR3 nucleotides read TGTGCCAGCAGTCCTACTAACTACGAGCAGTACTTC.

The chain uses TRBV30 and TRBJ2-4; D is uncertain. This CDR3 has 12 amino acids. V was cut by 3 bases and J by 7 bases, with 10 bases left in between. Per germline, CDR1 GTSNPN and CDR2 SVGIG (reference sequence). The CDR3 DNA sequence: TGTGCCTGGAGCAATTCCCCCAACATTCAGTACTTC. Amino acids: CAWSNSPNIQYF.

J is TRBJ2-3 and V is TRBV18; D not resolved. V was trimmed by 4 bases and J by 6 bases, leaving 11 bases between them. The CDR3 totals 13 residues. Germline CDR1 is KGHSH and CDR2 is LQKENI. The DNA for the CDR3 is TGTGCCAGCTCACTTCGGAGCAGTGATACGCAGTATTTT. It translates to CASSLRSSDTQYF.

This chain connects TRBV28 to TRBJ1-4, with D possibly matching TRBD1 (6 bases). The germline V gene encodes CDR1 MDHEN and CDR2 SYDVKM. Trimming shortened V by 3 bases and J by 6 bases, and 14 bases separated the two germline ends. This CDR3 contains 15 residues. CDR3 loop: CASSFRTVGDEKLFF. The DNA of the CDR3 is TGTGCCAGCAGTTTTAGGACAGTTGGGGATGAAAAACTGTTTTTT. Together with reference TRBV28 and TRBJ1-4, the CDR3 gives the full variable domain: DVKVTQSSRYLVKRTGEKVFLECVQDMDHENMFWYRQDPGLGLRLIYFSYDVKMKEKGDIPEGYSVSREKKERFSLILESASTNQTSMYLCASSFRTVGDEKLFFGSGTQLSVL.